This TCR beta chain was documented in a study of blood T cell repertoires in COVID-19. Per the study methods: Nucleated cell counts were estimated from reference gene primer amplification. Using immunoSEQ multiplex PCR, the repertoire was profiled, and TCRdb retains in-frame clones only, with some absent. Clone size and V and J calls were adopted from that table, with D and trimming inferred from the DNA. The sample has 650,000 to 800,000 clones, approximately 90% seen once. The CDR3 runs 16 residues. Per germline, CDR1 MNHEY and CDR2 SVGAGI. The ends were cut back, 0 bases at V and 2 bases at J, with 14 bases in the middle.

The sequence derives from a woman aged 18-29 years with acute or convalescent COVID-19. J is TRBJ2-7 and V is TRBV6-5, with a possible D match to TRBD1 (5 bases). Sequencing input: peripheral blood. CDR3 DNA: TGTGCCAGCAGTTACTCGGGTAGCAGGGTAGCCTACGAGCAGTACTTC. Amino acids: CASSYSGSRVAYEQYF.